Below, one T cell receptor beta chain is given with its context. Its antigen remains unknown. MiXCR, applied by TCRdb to the multiplex PCR reads, yields one record per CDR3 protein. This sample has about 230,000 distinct CDR3 sequences, with about 34% found just once. With 5 bases clipped from V and 9 bases from J, the junction kept 13 bases outside the gene matches. This CDR3 has 14 residues. Germline V gene data show CDR1 as MNHEY and CDR2 as SVGAGI. This specimen belongs to a study of breast tumors, draining lymph nodes, adjacent tissues. Study-level results: Luminal-like breast cancer showed significantly greater tumor-nontumor repertoire similarity than basal-like breast cancer did. Most tumor T cells seemingly derive from lymph node, then expand in tumor. That most tumor T cells come from lymph nodes remained unproven.

Axillary draining lymph nodes of breast cancer patients supplied the node samples. The material sequenced was axillary lymph node tissue. This chain uses TRBV6-5 with TRBJ2-7; TRBD1 agrees at 7 bases. The sequence was collected from a female donor with breast cancer. Some clones in this sample may be carry-over from other donors' samples. The CDR3 coding sequence is TGTGCCAGCAGTCGGGACAGCCGGGTCATTTGGCAGTACTTC. The encoded protein is CASSRDSRVIWQYF.